This T cell receptor beta chain is drawn from a study of chronic HIV infection and antiretroviral therapy. This clonotype was seen ten or more times. TCRdb reprocessed the 5' RACE reads with MiXCR, giving one entry per CDR3 protein. The profile shows about 38,000 distinct CDR3 sequences, around 8.7% of them singletons. This TCR came from an adult who had HIV and had not received antiretroviral therapy, or was an uninfected healthy control (not recorded which). The sequenced sample consisted of peripheral blood.

The CDR3 reads CASSQGVNQETQYF. As DNA, the CDR3 is TGCGCCAGCAGCCAAGGAGTTAACCAAGAGACCCAGTACTTC. V is TRBV4-1 and J is TRBJ2-5; D not certain. Trimming removed 1 base at V and 0 bases at J, with 6 bases between. CDR3 size: 14 residues. Germline CDR1 MGHRA, CDR2 YSYEKL.